This T cell receptor beta chain was identified during a study of blood T cell repertoires in COVID-19. The wider study: Donors in the United States, Italy and Spain gave samples during acute or convalescent COVID-19. In each case, the material was cDNA or gDNA derived from T cells, B-cell-depleted T cells, or PBMCs.

This clone was picked up a small number of times. Authors' methods: The authors estimated nucleated cell counts from reference gene primer amplification. Sequencing was performed with immunoSEQ multiplex PCR; in TCRdb, only in-frame clones are kept and a portion is missing. D and trimming come from the DNA, and the V and J calls and clone size come from that table. The sample holds roughly 240,000 clones, 86% seen once. Germline lookup yields CDR1 LNHDA and CDR2 SQIVND (reference sequence). The CDR3 contains 11 residues. V trimming: 10 bases; J trimming: 8 bases; junction bases outside the gene matches: 4. In Seattle, patients joined the study during active infection and were tracked longitudinally.

The V and J genes are TRBV19 and TRBJ1-2; 10 bases are shared with TRBD1. Sequencing was performed on peripheral blood. The clonotype was recovered from an elderly woman with COVID-19, enrolled during active disease. The CDR3 loop is CATGQGVGYTF. The CDR3 nucleotides read TGTGCCACCGGACAGGGGGTGGGCTACACCTTC. The full variable domain, with the rest looked up from reference TRBV19 and TRBJ1-2, is DGGITQSPKYLFRKEGQNVTLSCEQNLNHDAMYWYRQDPGQGLRLIYYSQIVNDFQKGDIAEGYSVSREKKESFPLTVTSAQKNPTAFYLCATGQGVGYTFGSGTRLTVV.